The 6 T cell receptor beta chains below were found in one sample sequenced in a study of shared clonotypes between healthy human individuals. Assay used: immunoSEQ multiplex PCR; TCRdb lists only in-frame clones, some missing. The table has 950,000 to 1,200,000 clones, roughly 77% seen once. Sequencing was done on a sample of memory CD4+ T cells from PBMCs. Described subset: CD45RA-negative fraction. Receptors originate from a man between 18 and 35 years old in good health. Some clones in this sample may be carry-over from other donors' samples.

V gene TRBV5-1 combines with J gene TRBJ2-1, with 8 bases aligning to TRBD2. The CDR3 spans 14 residues. V trimming: 1 base; J trimming: 5 bases; junction bases outside the gene matches: 2. Germline V CDR1 and CDR2: SGHRS, YFSETQ. The CDR3 spells CASSLSGRDNEQFF. For the CDR3, the DNA is TGCGCCAGCAGCTTGAGCGGGAGAGACAATGAGCAGTTCTTC.

The rearrangement links TRBV21-1 to TRBJ2-1; the table's D call of TRBD2 was not tested on the DNA. TRBV21-1 is described as a pseudogene. The CDR3 spans 16 residues. As DNA, the CDR3 is TGTGCCAGCAGCACGACTAGCGGGAGGGCCCTCGATGAGCAGTTCTTC. Protein product: CASSTTSGRALDEQFF.

This rearrangement joins TRBV4-1 to TRBJ2-7, with 8 bases that match TRBD1. Germline values: CDR1 MGHRA, CDR2 YSYEKL. This CDR3 comprises 13 residues. The CDR3 loop reads CPRGQVNDYEQYF. In DNA, the CDR3 is TGCCCAAGGGGACAGGTGAACGACTACGAGCAGTACTTC.

V is TRBV28 and J is TRBJ2-7; 12 bases fit TRBD1. In germline, CDR1 is MDHEN, CDR2 SYDVKM. The CDR3 sequence is 15 residues long. V trimming: 6 bases; J trimming: 6 bases; junction bases outside the gene matches: 9. CDR3 amino acids: CASRPHGTGGGEQYF. The CDR3, as DNA: TGTGCCAGCAGACCCCACGGGACAGGGGGCGGCGAGCAGTACTTC.

The chain couples TRBV2 to TRBJ1-4, with D uncertain. With 3 bases removed from V and 4 bases from J, the gap between germline ends came to 9 bases. There are 14 residues in the CDR3. CDR1 SNHLY and CDR2 FYNNEI come from the germline V gene. Here the CDR3 DNA reads TGTGCCAGCAGTGATACGTTGAGTAATGAAAAACTGTTTTTT. The encoded protein is CASSDTLSNEKLFF.

The chain is built from TRBV5-1 and TRBJ2-7; TRBD2 matches 10 bases. The CDR3 spans 16 residues. CDR1 and CDR2 (germline): SGHRS, YFSETQ. V gave up 4 bases and J gave up 2 bases; unmatched junction bases: 9. The CDR3 DNA follows: TGCGCCAGCAGCCCTGGACCTAGCGGGAGTACCTACGAGCAGTACTTC. The encoded protein is CASSPGPSGSTYEQYF.